Each of the 12 T cell receptor beta chains below was sequenced from the same sample in a study of regulatory T cells in long-lasting Graves disease. To make TCR beta libraries, researchers used iRepertoire HTBI primers and Arm-PCR of CDR3 regions. Using its own MiXCR run on the multiplex PCR reads, TCRdb lists one record per CDR3 protein. The repertoire holds a few hundred thousand distinct CDR3 sequences, with 18% as singletons. Time point described: newly diagnosed GD, antithyroid drugs for less than 3 months. Extracted RNA from PBMCs served as the source of the TCR library. This sample also appeared in a second study, on T cells in Graves' hyperthyroidism and ophthalmopathy.

This sample comprised peripheral blood mononuclear cells (PBMCs), obtained at new diagnosis, from a patient treated with antithyroid drugs. These receptors were taken from a woman aged 25-40 years with Graves disease.

Ten or more counts support this clonotype. The chain links TRBV12-3 or TRBV12-4 to TRBJ2-2; TRBD2 matches 10 bases. The CDR3 is 15 residues long. V gave up 5 bases and J gave up 5 bases; unmatched junction bases: 5. CDR3 nucleotide sequence: TGTGCCAGCAGTCAGAGCGGGGGGGGGACCGGGGAGCTGTTTTTT. This translates into CASSQSGGGTGELFF.

This clonotype was seen many times. The V gene is TRBV7-9, the J gene TRBJ1-4; D perhaps matches TRBD1 (6 bases). The CDR3 length is 15 residues. CDR1 and CDR2 (germline): SEHNR, FQNEAQ (reference sequence). V was pared by 1 base and J by 8 bases, with 14 bases between. The CDR3 protein is CASSLGGQPPEKLFF. The CDR3 nucleotides are TGTGCCAGCAGCTTAGGTGGACAGCCTCCCGAAAAACTGTTTTTT.

On this clonotype: With a much larger clone just one base away, this may be a read error. The rearrangement links TRBV19 to TRBJ2-3; D remains ambiguous. Germline CDR1 is LNHDA and CDR2 is SQIVND (reference sequence). Trimming stripped 6 bases from V and 1 base from J, with 8 bases between. The CDR3 loop spans 13 amino acids. CDR3 protein: CASSVWRTDTQYF. The CDR3 DNA follows: TGTGCCAGTAGCGTGTGGCGCACAGATACGCAGTATTTT.

The chain uses TRBV20-1 and TRBJ2-7; 10 nucleotides align to TRBD2. Per the germline V gene, CDR1 is DFQATT and CDR2 is SNEGSKA (reference sequence). The V gene end was trimmed by 6 bases and the J gene end by 6 bases; junction bases not matched to a gene: 8. The CDR3 is 13 residues long. The CDR3 coding sequence is TGCAGTGCCTCAAGCGGGGGGGCCGCCGAGCAGTACTTC. Translation: CSASSGGAAEQYF.

This clonotype turned up a few times. This chain joins TRBV7-9 and TRBJ2-1; tentatively, D is TRBD2 (5 bases). The germline V and J ends were trimmed by 1 base and 3 bases, with 16 bases remaining between them. Germline V gene lookup returns CDR1 SEHNR and CDR2 FQNEAQ (reference sequence). This CDR3 is built from 17 residues. The CDR3 here is CASSLGGFTRHYNEQFF. The CDR3 bases are TGTGCCAGCAGCTTAGGAGGGTTCACCAGACACTACAATGAGCAGTTCTTC.

This clonotype has at least ten counts. The V call is TRBV6-1, the J call TRBJ2-3; 9 nucleotides align to TRBD1. The CDR3 loop spans 15 amino acids. Germline loops: CDR1 MNHNS, CDR2 SASEGT. Trimming took 6 bases from V and 4 from J; bases not matched to a gene: 8. CDR3 residues: CASRTGTGLADTQYF. CDR3 sequence (DNA): TGTGCCAGCAGGACCGGGACAGGGCTGGCAGATACGCAGTATTTT.

This clonotype was picked up many times. The CDR3 spells CASSFSGNTEAFF. The CDR3 DNA reads TGTGCCAGCAGCTTCTCGGGGAACACTGAAGCTTTCTTT. The chain couples TRBV7-9 to TRBJ1-1; no clear D. V was trimmed by 3 bases and J by 1 base, leaving 6 bases between them. Germline-derived CDR1 and CDR2 are SEHNR and FQNEAQ (reference sequence). This CDR3 comprises 13 residues.

Many counts were recorded for this clonotype. This rearrangement joins TRBV20-1 to TRBJ1-2; D call uncertain. The CDR3 covers 15 residues. Trimming removed 1 base at V and 0 bases at J, with 12 bases between. Germline V CDR1 and CDR2: DFQATT, SNEGSKA (reference sequence). The CDR3 DNA reads as TGCAGTGCTAGAGTCGACCCACCAACTAACTATGGCTACACCTTC. Translating it yields CSARVDPPTNYGYTF.

In this sample, this clonotype turned up many times. The genes are TRBV5-1 and TRBJ1-4; the D gene is possibly TRBD1 (6 bases). V was trimmed by 4 bases and J by 0 bases, leaving 22 bases between them. This CDR3 comprises 19 residues. CDR1 and CDR2 from the germline V gene are SGHRS and YFSETQ. For the CDR3, the DNA is TGCGCCAGCAGCCCCGGACAGCCGAAACCCATTGCAACTAATGAAAAACTGTTTTTT. This encodes CASSPGQPKPIATNEKLFF. The complete variable domain, with remaining parts taken from reference TRBV5-1 and TRBJ1-4, reads KAGVTQTPRYLIKTRGQQVTLSCSPISGHRSVSWYQQTPGQGLQFLFEYFSETQRNKGNFPGRFSGRQFSNSRSEMNVSTLELGDSALYLCASSPGQPKPIATNEKLFFGSGTQLSVL.

This clonotype appeared many times. The chain has TRBV3-1 and TRBJ1-1, with D possibly matching TRBD1 (6 bases). The CDR3 extends over 14 amino acids. V dropped 4 bases and J dropped 6 bases, with 15 bases sitting between them. Germline values: CDR1 LGHDT, CDR2 YNNKEL (reference sequence). The CDR3 nucleotides are TGTGCCAGCAGCCCAGGGAGGGGGGGAGCTGAAGCTTTCTTT. Its protein is CASSPGRGGAEAFF.

Points on this clonotype: It may be a read error: a sequence one base away is much more abundant. Here the CDR3 omits its conserved ending phenylalanine or tryptophan, so a read error is the likely source. The chain uses TRBV12-3 or TRBV12-4 and TRBJ2-7; D not certain. The CDR3 runs 13 residues. The ends were cut back, 5 bases at V and 2 bases at J, with 10 bases in the middle. CDR3 residues: CASSLAVTYEQYL. In DNA, the CDR3 is TGTGCCAGCAGTCTCGCGGTTACCTACGAGCAGTACCTC.

Comment on this clonotype: This likely stems from a read error, as it lies one base from a far larger clone. Because the CDR3 is missing its conserved closing phenylalanine or tryptophan, this is likely a read error. The chain combines TRBV5-5 with TRBJ2-1; D gene unclear. The CDR3 extends over 12 amino acids. Germline V gives CDR1 SGHKS, CDR2 YYEKEE (reference sequence). The ends were cut back, 7 bases at V and 6 bases at J, with 11 bases in the middle. In DNA, the CDR3 is TGTGCCAGCCGAGAGCTCGGCAATGAGCAGTTCCTC. Its protein product is CASRELGNEQFL.